This record looks at one TCR beta chain sequence and its context. Its antigen is still unknown. The sample holds no much larger clone one base away, and base qualities are not on file. The entry originates in a study of cytomegalovirus exposure and HLA in healthy donors (dated by TCRdb to the late 2010s). General notes on the study: In an earlier analysis of under 750 of the donors, about 270 Gb of sequence data and 90 million to 120 million unique TCR beta sequences from 150 million to 200 million T cells were reported. Of the roughly 430 genotyped donors, approximately 82% fell in the genetic ancestry cluster associated with self-reported Caucasian donors. Roughly 300 gigabases of sequencing data and around 88 million unique TCR sequences made up an early release that covered nearly 650 HLA-typed donors. To predict cytomegalovirus infection status, the study brought together high-throughput TCR immunosequencing, statistical association of individual TCRs with disease status, and machine learning. An earlier analysis of 500 to 650 of the donors applied high-throughput TCR beta sequencing to assess whether each TCR beta V gene segment acted as functional or pseudogenic. Every repertoire in the discovery cohort had been generated on one and the same sequencing platform. On average, approximately 250,000 unique TCR beta nucleotide sequences were sequenced per donor among a few hundred genotyped donors of the cohort, with around 19% of those sequences being non-productive. The number of typed donors differed by locus: roughly 620-630 for A, B, C, DRB1 and DQB1; approximately 530 for DQA1; 600 to 610 for DPA1; and around 450 for DPB1. Rather than drawing on any new phenotypic data, the later analysis identified candidate immune exposures from TCR beta sequences and the way those sequences occurred across donors. A separate validation cohort of 90 to 150 different subjects was used in addition to the roughly 700-subject first cohort. In a later genetic analysis, genome-wide SNP genotypes for about three fifths of the roughly 670 donors were used, and that subset was treated as a discovery cohort. Roughly 5 DR-DQ haplotypes were handled as single units for association and clustering, since linkage in the cohort was strong. Alongside the repertoire data, information on donor age, sex, ethnicity and CMV serostatus was compiled. The T cell repertoires of around 730 subjects were profiled by immunosequencing and related to cytomegalovirus serostatus. The study aimed to test whether signatures of past pathogen exposure could be identified by cataloging public T cell receptors. A later analysis re-examined previously published TCR beta repertoires from 500 to 700 donors and added high-resolution HLA genotyping to investigate patterns of TCR occurrence. HLA typing covered class I and class II loci at four-digit resolution. The full study reports these points: It was suggested by the authors that the approach could potentially be generalized to other disease states and immunological phenotypes. A further reported finding was that TCR beta sequences accurately predicted the HLA-A and HLA-B alleles for most subjects in the first cohort. A later genetic analysis reported fewer N-insertions in productive TCRs among donors in an Asian-associated ancestry cluster than the roughly 700-donor mean. Because some donors lacked HLA typing at each locus, the association tests relied only on the typed subset. The study gave a list of 150 to 200 TCR beta chains associated with cytomegalovirus. Compared with equally common non-associated chains, HLA-associated TCR beta chains in a later analysis were more clonally expanded and had lower generation probabilities. In a later analysis, about 16,000 TCR beta sequences were associated with specific HLA alleles at a false discovery rate of 0.05. Linkage disequilibrium might explain the correlated functional status among segregating V segments, but an unknown experimental factor could not be excluded. In a later analysis, several top co-occurrence clusters were reported to appear linked to parvovirus B19, influenza, CMV and Epstein-Barr virus. Only TCR beta chains were sequenced in this cohort, and the absence of alpha or paired-chain data limited detectable features. Most TCR sequences were seen in very few donors, while some public TCRs were found in many individuals. In a later analysis, most CMV-associated TCR beta chains were found to appear HLA-restricted, with HLA associations seemingly driven largely by CMV exposure. Because the 87-base-pair reads could not distinguish some IMGT-functional V segments, including TRBV6-2 and TRBV6-3, those segments were excluded. An earlier analysis of 450 to 750 of the donors showed that most TCR beta V segments appeared in productive rearrangements either about 87% or about 30% of the time, which broadly matched IMGT annotations. The earlier analysis of fewer than 750 of the donors excluded approximately 17 rarely observed V segments, including chromosome 9 orphons, because counts were too low. Roughly uniform sequencing depth across donors was assumed in presence/absence analyses, although this assumption may not hold. The classifier was reported to diagnose cytomegalovirus status with high specificity and sensitivity in both the original cohort and the validation cohort. A later genetic analysis associated a missense DCLRE1C variant with V-gene and J-gene trimming of TCR beta chains, and an independent cohort replicated the association. Three of the identified cytomegalovirus-associated TCR beta chains were confirmed in vitro to be specific for cytomegalovirus antigens. CMV serostatus was the only immune exposure information available for the cohort. A cluster of highly shared sequence variants was judged likely to represent a technical artifact of the sequencing pipeline. Assigning TCR associations to individual alleles was difficult when HLA alleles, especially DR and DQ, strongly co-occurred. In a later analysis, the rate of TCR association differed among HLA loci, with DRB1 alleles having the most associated TCRs and HLA-C alleles having the fewest.

The library came from the immunoSEQ multiplex PCR assay. For the multiplex PCR, a mixture combining 60 forward primers for TCR Vbeta segments and 13 reverse primers for TCR Jbeta segments was used. Amplification of the CDR3 region of rearranged TCR beta genes was performed with a multiplex PCR assay on genomic DNA. The amplified TCR beta libraries were sequenced on the Illumina HiSeq System as 87-base-pair reads. Per the original workflow: A later analysis counted around 72 million unique TCR beta chains across the 600 to 850 repertoires, and about 10 million of these chains were shared by at least two donors. A nearest-neighbor algorithm error-corrected the raw reads and collapsed the reads into unique sequences, merging closely related sequences to remove PCR and sequencing errors. CDR3 sequences were aligned to IMGT reference sequences to assign V, D and J gene segments. Each retained sequence needed at least a six-nucleotide match to both a V gene segment and a J gene segment. Rearrangements were classified as productive when the CDR3 lacked stop codons and remained in frame with V and J, and all other rearrangements were classified as non-productive. Following IMGT convention, CDR3 was defined as the stretch from the second conserved V-encoded cysteine up to the conserved J-encoded phenylalanine. The earlier analysis of more than 450 of the donors excluded sequences that lacked an unambiguous match to a single V gene segment. An earlier analysis of about 590 of the donors classified V segments as functional when productive rearrangements were above 56.7% and as segregating when the standard deviation between donors was above 5%. A statistical classification framework was developed to diagnose cytomegalovirus status using the catalog of TCR beta chain sequences. In a later analysis, V and J genes were assigned by comparing TCR nucleotide sequences against IMGT/GENE-DB human TR gene sequences. Using the TCRdist pipeline, a later analysis assigned CDR3 sequences along with most-parsimonious VDJ recombination scenarios. In a later analysis, each TCR beta chain was defined by its CDR3 amino acid sequence together with its V-gene family, and reads without a unique V-gene family were excluded. A later analysis removed roughly 590 highly shared, low-generation-probability nucleotide sequences to deal with suspected cross-contamination and a sequencing artifact. In a later analysis, a clonal expansion index was calculated for each public chain from normalized within-repertoire ranks of inferred template counts. A later analysis computed generation probabilities with a VDJ recombination model fitted to out-of-frame rearrangements, and checked the results against IGoR. In a later analysis, TCR-TCR, TCR-HLA and TCR-CMV co-occurrence was scored with hypergeometric tests, and a repertoire-size bias correction was applied to TCR pairs. False discovery rates were estimated in a later analysis by permuting HLA or CMV assignments 20 times. A later analysis grouped co-occurring TCRs with DBSCAN, adding TCRdist sequence similarity when clustering within HLA-allele-positive subsets. Repertoires with fewer than 30,000 or more than 120,000 public chains were left out of co-occurrence clustering, as were a handful of repertoires with anomalous nucleotide sharing. TCRdb limited this immuneACCESS table to in-frame rearrangements with V and J called. A share of clones is missing; checked studies link under half to unresolved V genes, and the rest is unexplained. V and J calls and clone size are copied from that table; D and trimming were computed from the DNA. The sample table lists around 130,000 clones, about 8.5% of them with a count of one. Of the sample, 4.5% to 5.5% is held by the ten largest clones.

CDR1 and CDR2 are drawn from the germline V gene (reference sequence): MNHNY, SVGAGI. The CDR3 measures 14 amino acids from cysteine to phenylalanine. The CDR3 DNA has 42 bases and is translated from base 1. V lost 7 bases and J lost 5 bases, and the count of bases not matched to a germline gene is 11. The cohort consisted of more than 650 healthy bone marrow donors. At the time of sampling, every cohort member was nominally healthy, though immune exposures that went unrecorded were likely present. The donor tested CMV seronegative, placing the donor among the 350 or so seronegative members of the cohort. Each donor provided a peripheral blood sample, and peripheral blood mononuclear cells were used for TCR beta sequencing. Genomic DNA extraction from the blood cell samples was performed with the Qiagen DNeasy Blood Extraction Kit.

The V and J segments used are TRBV6-6 and TRBJ2-7; 7 bases in the middle match TRBD1. The sequence derives from a man in his forties in good health and CMV-seronegative. The sample consisted of PBMCs. The nucleotides are TGTGCCAGCACCTGGACAGGCGTAGGTAACGAGCAGTACTTC. Its protein reads: CASTWTGVGNEQYF.